The 20 T cell receptor beta chains below all came from one sample that was sequenced in a study of blood T cell repertoires in COVID-19. Method: immunoSEQ multiplex PCR; TCRdb's copy keeps in-frame clones and lacks some. Counted here are about 150,000 clones, about four fifths occurring once; the ten biggest clones make up about 2%. The sequenced sample was peripheral blood. The receptors stem from a man between 65 and 85 years old with acute or convalescent COVID-19.

The V gene is TRBV9, the J gene TRBJ1-2, with 12 bases matching TRBD1. The germline V gene has CDR1 SGDLS and CDR2 YYNGEE. This CDR3 is 17 amino acids long. Germline trimming cut 4 bases from V and 6 bases from J; bases unmatched to any gene: 13. CDR3 DNA sequence: TGTGCCAGCAGCCACCGGGACAGGGGGCTTACCGGTCATGGCTACACCTTC. It codes for CASSHRDRGLTGHGYTF. The full variable domain, in which reference TRBV9 and TRBJ1-2 provide the parts outside the CDR3, is DSGVTQTPKHLITATGQRVTLRCSPRSGDLSVYWYQQSLDQGLQFLIQYYNGEERAKGNILERFSAQQFPDLHSELNLSSLELGDSALYFCASSHRDRGLTGHGYTFGSGTRLTVV.

The chain joins TRBV7-6 to TRBJ2-7; 11 nucleotides align to TRBD2. CDR3 length equals 17 residues. Germline loops: CDR1 SGHVS, CDR2 FNYEAQ. The ends lost 1 base at V and 2 bases at J; junction bases unmatched: 7. The CDR3 DNA reads as TGTGCCAGCAGCTTAGAGTCTAGCGGGAGGCTACCCTACGAGCAGTACTTC. This gives the protein CASSLESSGRLPYEQYF.

The rearrangement uses TRBV18 and TRBJ1-1; TRBD1 agrees at 7 bases. The CDR3 is 15 amino acids. The J segment lost 5 bases and the V segment lost 0 bases, leaving 6 bases of the junction unmatched. The germline V gene has CDR1 KGHSH and CDR2 LQKENI. DNA of the CDR3: TGTGCCAGCTCACCACCGGCGCAGGGGGGAACTGAAGCTTTCTTT. This translates into CASSPPAQGGTEAFF.

The rearrangement joins TRBV13 to TRBJ1-1; D is unresolved. The germline CDR1 and CDR2 sequences are PRHDT and FYEKMQ (reference sequence). The ends were cut back, 1 base at V and 1 base at J, with 16 bases in the middle. The CDR3 is 17 amino acids. CDR3 bases: TGTGCCAGCAGCTTAGAAGTTCGTAGACGGAGGAACACTGAAGCTTTCTTT. Encoded protein: CASSLEVRRRRNTEAFF.

This clone has just a few counts. The CDR3 spells CAWSADSNQPQHF. In nucleotides, the CDR3 is TGTGCCTGGAGCGCGGATAGCAATCAGCCCCAGCATTTT. The rearrangement joins TRBV30 to TRBJ1-5; D ambiguous. V lost 3 bases, J lost 0 bases, and 6 bases lay in between. Germline CDR1 reads GTSNPN; CDR2 reads SVGIG (reference sequence). The CDR3 loop spans 13 amino acids.

The J gene is TRBJ2-7, the V gene TRBV18; weak D call: TRBD2 (5 bases). There are 13 residues in the CDR3. Germline loops: CDR1 KGHSH, CDR2 LQKENI. Trimming cost V 3 bases and J 6 bases, with 12 bases left between them. The CDR3 nucleotides are TGTGCCAGCTCACCGATAGATGGAGGCGAGCAGTACTTC. Its translation: CASSPIDGGEQYF.

The rearrangement links TRBV6-5 to TRBJ2-7; TRBD2 agrees at 10 bases. CDR1 is MNHEY, CDR2 SVGAGI, per germline. The CDR3 totals 15 residues. The J segment lost 2 bases and the V segment lost 2 bases, leaving 3 bases of the junction unmatched. CDR3 nucleotide sequence: TGTGCCAGCAGTTACACCACTAGCGGGGCCTACGAGCAGTACTTC. As protein: CASSYTTSGAYEQYF.

This sequence joins TRBV5-4 and TRBJ2-3; the match to TRBD1 covers 7 bases. The ends lost 7 bases at V and 2 bases at J; junction bases unmatched: 10. Germline CDR1 SGHNT, CDR2 YYREEE (reference sequence). CDR3 length: 15 amino acids. The CDR3 protein is CASQGGPRLTDTQYF. CDR3 in DNA: TGTGCCAGCCAAGGGGGCCCAAGGCTCACAGATACGCAGTATTTT.

The rearrangement links TRBV7-9 to TRBJ1-1; D is possibly TRBD1 (5 bases). V was clipped by 3 bases and J by 4 bases, with 12 bases between them. The CDR3 covers 14 residues. Germline CDR1 SEHNR, CDR2 FQNEAQ (reference sequence). CDR3 bases: TGTGCCAGCAGCTTTTCGGGGGGAGGCACTGAAGCTTTCTTT. It codes for CASSFSGGGTEAFF.

The V and J genes are TRBV19 and TRBJ1-6; perhaps TRBD1 as D (5 bases). The germline CDR1 and CDR2 sequences are LNHDA and SQIVND (reference sequence). The CDR3 is 15 residues long. Between the trimmed V and J ends, which lost 4 bases and 7 bases, there was a span of 14 bases. The CDR3 reads CASSTQRQSNSPLHF. For the CDR3, the DNA is TGTGCCAGTAGTACCCAACGACAGTCGAATTCACCCCTCCACTTT.

The chain employs TRBV6-5 and TRBJ2-5; 7 nucleotides match TRBD1. CDR1 and CDR2 from the germline V gene are MNHEY and SVGAGI. The CDR3 runs 12 residues. V shed 8 bases and J 7 bases; nucleotides not matched to a gene: 7. Here the CDR3 reads CASQTGAGTQYF. DNA for the CDR3: TGTGCCAGCCAAACAGGGGCAGGGACCCAGTACTTC.

The chain joins TRBV25-1 to TRBJ2-3; 11 bases are a match to TRBD2. With V trimmed by 1 base and J by 2 bases, 5 bases remained unmatched. The CDR3 spans 17 residues. Germline lookup yields CDR1 MGHDK and CDR2 SYGVNS. The CDR3, as DNA: TGTGCCAGCAGTGAATTGCTAGCGGGGGGATACACAGATACGCAGTATTTT. This codes for CASSELLAGGYTDTQYF.

CDR3 bases: TGTGCCAGCAGGGGCGGGGTCACCTACGAGCAGTACTTC. Its protein product is CASRGGVTYEQYF. This rearrangement joins TRBV6-5 to TRBJ2-7, with a weak D call TRBD2 (6 bases). V lost 6 bases and J 2 bases, leaving 11 bases between the germline ends. This CDR3 is built from 13 residues. Germline CDR1 reads MNHEY; CDR2 reads SVGAGI.

The sample holds one count of this clone. This chain joins TRBV15 and TRBJ1-5; D unresolved. From germline, CDR1 is LNHNV and CDR2 YYDKDF (reference sequence). This CDR3 comprises 15 residues. Trimming took 1 base from V and 3 from J, leaving 10 bases between them. The CDR3 loop reads CATSRVTTSNQPQHF. The CDR3 region has the DNA TGTGCCACCAGCAGAGTGACTACCTCCAATCAGCCCCAGCATTTT. Together with reference TRBV15 and TRBJ1-5, the CDR3 gives the full variable domain: DAMVIQNPRYQVTQFGKPVTLSCSQTLNHNVMYWYQQKSSQAPKLLFHYYDKDFNNEADTPDNFQSRRPNTSFCFLDIRSPGLGDTAMYLCATSRVTTSNQPQHFGDGTRLSIL.

This chain uses TRBV28 with TRBJ1-2, with a tentative D call TRBD1 (6 bases). In germline, CDR1 is MDHEN, CDR2 SYDVKM. The CDR3 has 20 residues. The V end was cut by 6 bases, the J end by 0 bases, with 29 bases between. The DNA of the CDR3 is TGTGCCAGCAGACCCTCGGGAGGGGGAAGGACCCGATCAACTAACTATGGCTACACCTTC. Amino acids: CASRPSGGGRTRSTNYGYTF.

The chain is built from TRBV27 and TRBJ2-4; 9 nucleotides agree with TRBD1. The CDR3 sequence is 14 residues long. Germline assignment: CDR1 MNHEY and CDR2 SMNVEV (reference sequence). The V and J ends lost 2 bases and 9 bases, in that order; junction bases with no gene match: 5. Here the CDR3 reads CASSLQQGAVIQYF. CDR3 nucleotides: TGTGCCAGCAGTTTACAACAGGGGGCCGTCATTCAGTACTTC.

Worth noting for this clone: At one end, the junction sequence differs from germline, possibly due to a read error. In nucleotides, the CDR3 is TGTGCTAGCAGCCCAACCACTGGGCGGGGGGGCCCCAATGAGCAGTTCTTC. This translates into CASSPTTGRGGPNEQFF. The chain is built from TRBV7-7 and TRBJ2-1; TRBD2 aligns across 9 bases. Per germline, CDR1 SSHAT and CDR2 FNYEAQ (reference sequence). CDR3 length: 17 residues.

The CDR3 spells CASSQGKGAREWNQPQHF. The CDR3 DNA sequence: TGTGCCAGCAGCCAAGGGAAGGGGGCGCGAGAATGGAATCAGCCCCAGCATTTT. V and J are TRBV7-9 and TRBJ1-5, with TRBD1 identical over 7 bases. V lost 5 bases and J lost 4; bases outside the gene matches: 17. CDR3 length: 18 amino acids. The germline gives CDR1 SEHNR, CDR2 FQNEAQ (reference sequence).

The table lists this clone with a count of one. The chain couples TRBV27 to TRBJ1-3; D gene ambiguous. The CDR3 extends over 16 amino acids. V was clipped by 5 bases and J by 1 base, with 15 bases between them. Germline CDR1 and CDR2: MNHEY and SMNVEV (reference sequence). CDR3 DNA sequence: TGTGCCAGCAGTCCGGACGGCCGGACTTCTGGAAACACCATATATTTT. Amino acid sequence: CASSPDGRTSGNTIYF.

The chain has TRBV10-3 and TRBJ1-5; TRBD1 aligns across 8 bases. Germline assignment: CDR1 ENHRY and CDR2 SYGVKD. J lost 1 base, V lost 6 bases, and 5 bases had no gene match. The CDR3 is 15 amino acids. The CDR3 loop reads CAISTGGQSNQPQHF. CDR3 sequence (DNA): TGTGCCATCAGCACAGGGGGTCAAAGCAATCAGCCCCAGCATTTT.